The table lists the clone carrying this T cell receptor (beta chain) with many counts. Molecular barcoding with unique molecular identifiers was used for the TCRbeta library. TCRdb re-called the PCR reads with MiXCR, one entry per CDR3 protein. The sample carries hundreds of thousands of distinct CDR3 sequences, around 16% recorded once. This record belongs to a study of T-cell reconstitution after alpha-beta-depleted transplantation in children. Germline lookup yields CDR1 MNHEY and CDR2 SVGAGI. V was cut by 0 bases and J by 0 bases, with 6 bases left in between. CDR3 length: 15 amino acids. The chain is built from TRBV6-5 and TRBJ2-1; D is possibly TRBD2 (6 bases). The source of this sequence is a human donor who donated a stem cell graft to a child with acute myeloid leukemia. Sequencing used PBMCs from the stem cell graft donor, obtained from the stem cell graft. CDR3 loop: CASSYSGGSYNEQFF. CDR3 coding DNA: TGTGCCAGCAGTTACTCGGGGGGCTCCTACAATGAGCAGTTCTTC.